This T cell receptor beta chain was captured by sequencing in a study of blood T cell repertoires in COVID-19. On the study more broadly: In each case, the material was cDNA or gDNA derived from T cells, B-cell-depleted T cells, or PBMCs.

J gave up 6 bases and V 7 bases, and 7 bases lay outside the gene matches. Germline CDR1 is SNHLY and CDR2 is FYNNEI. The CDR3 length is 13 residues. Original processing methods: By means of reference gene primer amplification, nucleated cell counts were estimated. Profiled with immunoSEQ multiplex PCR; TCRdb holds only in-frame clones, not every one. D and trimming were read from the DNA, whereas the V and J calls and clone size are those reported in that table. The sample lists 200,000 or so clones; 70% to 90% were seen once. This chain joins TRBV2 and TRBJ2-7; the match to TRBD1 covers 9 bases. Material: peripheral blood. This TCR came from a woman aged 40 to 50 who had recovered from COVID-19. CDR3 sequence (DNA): TGTGCCAGCAATGGGGACAGGGTAGGCGAGCAGTACTTC. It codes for CASNGDRVGEQYF.